One and the same sample provided the 27 T cell receptor beta chains below, sequenced in a study of T cells after yellow fever vaccination. TCRdb passed the 5' RACE reads through MiXCR, listing each CDR3 protein once. The sample carries hundreds of thousands of distinct CDR3 sequences, about 13% recorded once. This specimen consisted of PBMCs, obtained on the day of the yellow fever booster vaccination. The source is a man between 25 and 39 years old who received the YFV17D yellow fever vaccine.

The rearrangement joins TRBV12-3 or TRBV12-4 to TRBJ2-5, with a tentative D call TRBD2 (6 bases). V gave up 6 bases and J gave up 4 bases, with 15 bases separating them. This CDR3 comprises 14 residues. CDR3 DNA: TGTGCCAGCAGGATTAGCGGCGAGGGAGAGACCCAGTACTTC. This translates into CASRISGEGETQYF.

This clonotype has more than one count but fewer than ten. This chain links TRBV10-3 with TRBJ2-1, with 8 bases matching TRBD1. Unmatched junction bases numbered 2, after V lost 5 bases and J lost 5 bases. The germline gives CDR1 ENHRY, CDR2 SYGVKD. CDR3 length: 13 residues. The CDR3 is CAISQTGDNEQFF. The CDR3 nucleotides are TGTGCCATCAGTCAGACAGGGGACAATGAGCAGTTCTTC.

The rearrangement links TRBV3-1 to TRBJ2-3; TRBD2 matches 12 bases. This CDR3 region has 17 residues. The germline V gene encodes CDR1 LGHDT and CDR2 YNNKEL (reference sequence). Unmatched junction bases numbered 4, after V lost 0 bases and J lost 3 bases. This CDR3 reads CASSQDRLAGGTDTQYF. The CDR3 DNA follows: TGTGCCAGCAGCCAAGACCGGCTAGCGGGAGGGACAGATACGCAGTATTTT.

V usage is TRBV29-1 and J usage is TRBJ1-4, with D unclear. This CDR3 region has 10 residues. Trimming shortened V by 7 bases and J by 8 bases, and 8 bases separated the two germline ends. Looked up from germline, CDR1 is SQVTM and CDR2 is ANQGSEA. This CDR3 is CSGYKEKLFF. Here the CDR3 DNA reads TGCAGCGGGTACAAGGAAAAACTGTTTTTT. The full variable domain, in which reference TRBV29-1 and TRBJ1-4 provide the parts outside the CDR3, is SAVISQKPSRDICQRGTSLTIQCQVDSQVTMMFWYRQQPGQSLTLIATANQGSEATYESGFVIDKFPISRPNLTFSTLTVSNMSPEDSSIYLCSGYKEKLFFGSGTQLSVL.

The rearrangement uses TRBV29-1 and TRBJ2-5; 8 nucleotides align to TRBD1. There are 11 residues in the CDR3. J was trimmed by 4 bases and V by 7 bases; bases with no gene match: 2. Looked up from germline, CDR1 is SQVTM and CDR2 is ANQGSEA. The CDR3 region has the DNA TGCAGCGGTGGGACAGGAGAGACCCAGTACTTC. Its protein is CSGGTGETQYF.

The rearrangement links TRBV18 to TRBJ2-5; 10 bases are shared with TRBD2. The CDR3 spans 16 residues. The trim removed 3 bases at V and 5 bases at J, leaving 9 bases unmatched. Germline V gene lookup returns CDR1 KGHSH and CDR2 LQKENI. This chain's CDR3 is CASSPQASGSSETQYF. In DNA form, the CDR3 reads TGTGCCAGCTCACCCCAGGCTAGCGGGAGCTCGGAGACCCAGTACTTC.

The chain joins TRBV7-2 to TRBJ2-5; no firm D call. The CDR3 length is 12 residues. CDR1 and CDR2 (germline): SGHTA, FQGNSA. Trimming cost V 3 bases and J 4 bases, with 6 bases left between them. The CDR3 DNA reads TGTGCCAGCAGCTTCCCGGGAGAGACCCAGTACTTC. Its protein product is CASSFPGETQYF.

This clonotype was detected a few times. The V and J genes are TRBV10-3 and TRBJ1-5; 7 bases are shared with TRBD1. Germline CDR1 reads ENHRY; CDR2 reads SYGVKD. This CDR3 spans 13 amino acids. Losses at the gene ends were 10 bases for V and 5 bases for J; bases not matched to a gene: 8. CDR3 protein: CATSGTVDQPQHF. The CDR3 nucleotides are TGTGCCACCTCCGGGACAGTCGATCAGCCCCAGCATTTT.

Of note for this clonotype: Mismatch with germline at one junction end may stem from a read error. The genes are TRBV7-7 and TRBJ2-2; 10 positions match TRBD2. Per the germline V gene, CDR1 is SSHAT and CDR2 is FNYEAQ (reference sequence). CDR3 length: 15 amino acids. Written as DNA, the CDR3 is TGTGCTAGCAGCTACGTAGCGGGGGGCACCGGGGAGCTGTTTTTT. Its translation is CASSYVAGGTGELFF.

This clonotype was found a few times. V and J are TRBV14 and TRBJ1-1; D is perhaps TRBD1 (6 bases). Germline V gene lookup returns CDR1 SGHDN and CDR2 FVKESK. Trimming stripped 4 bases from V and 0 bases from J, with 12 bases between. CDR3 size: 15 residues. The CDR3 bases are TGTGCCAGCAGCCCTACAGGGAGAATGAACACTGAAGCTTTCTTT. It yields the protein CASSPTGRMNTEAFF.

The chain has TRBV14 and TRBJ2-2, with D possibly matching TRBD2 (7 bases). The CDR3 is 17 amino acids. Deletions cut 2 bases from V and 1 base from J, with 14 bases between. Germline loops: CDR1 SGHDN, CDR2 FVKESK. CDR3 nucleotide sequence: TGTGCCAGCAGCCAACACGGGGGGCTTGTGAACACCGGGGAGCTGTTTTTT. Amino acid sequence: CASSQHGGLVNTGELFF.

The chain has TRBV15 and TRBJ2-2, with 9 bases identical to TRBD2. V gave up 1 base and J gave up 5 bases; unmatched junction bases: 17. This CDR3 spans 20 amino acids. Germline lookup yields CDR1 LNHNV and CDR2 YYDKDF (reference sequence). In DNA, the CDR3 is TGTGCCACCAGCAGAGGTGGCGGGGGCGGAAGCGGGAGGATGACCGGGGAGCTGTTTTTT. This translates into CATSRGGGGGSGRMTGELFF.

V and J are TRBV10-3 and TRBJ1-5; tentative D call: TRBD1 (5 bases). V lost 2 bases and J lost 0, with 11 bases in between. The CDR3 has 16 residues. Germline-derived CDR1 and CDR2 are ENHRY and SYGVKD. The CDR3 coding sequence is TGTGCCATCAGTGAGCACCAGGGCTATAGCAATCAGCCCCAGCATTTT. Translated, it gives CAISEHQGYSNQPQHF.

This clonotype was picked up many times. The CDR3 sequence: CSANTGTDFYEQYF. CDR3 nucleotides: TGCAGTGCTAACACCGGGACAGATTTCTACGAGCAGTACTTC. The gene calls are TRBV20-1 and TRBJ2-7; 7 nucleotides align to TRBD1. Per the germline V gene, CDR1 is DFQATT and CDR2 is SNEGSKA (reference sequence). This CDR3 contains 14 residues. Trimming removed 4 bases from V and 3 bases from J; junction bases left unmatched: 9.

This clonotype was found a few times. This chain connects TRBV6-4 to TRBJ1-1; 8 bases match TRBD1. The CDR3 has 20 amino acids. V gave up 8 bases and J gave up 0 bases; unmatched junction bases: 23. In germline, CDR1 is MRHNA, CDR2 SNTAGT. This CDR3 reads CASGPSYYIFRTGMNTEAFF. DNA of the CDR3: TGTGCCAGCGGCCCCAGTTATTATATCTTTCGGACAGGGATGAACACTGAAGCTTTCTTT.

This chain joins TRBV5-1 and TRBJ2-3; 14 nucleotides align to TRBD2. Germline CDR1 SGHRS, CDR2 YFSETQ. V was clipped by 5 bases and J by 4 bases; unmatched bases: 6. CDR3 length: 16 residues. CDR3: CASSPGTSGRSDTQYF. CDR3 sequence (DNA): TGCGCCAGCAGTCCCGGGACTAGCGGGAGATCAGATACGCAGTATTTT.

The chain couples TRBV20-1 to TRBJ2-7; 9 bases are a match to TRBD1. Germline assignment: CDR1 DFQATT and CDR2 SNEGSKA (reference sequence). The CDR3 runs to 14 residues. The V gene end was trimmed by 5 bases and the J gene end by 5 bases; junction bases not matched to a gene: 10. CDR3 coding DNA: TGCAGTGCTGCCTCGGGACAGGGACGTAACGAGCAGTACTTC. It codes for CSAASGQGRNEQYF.

CDR3: CASLGLSGSSYEQYF. The CDR3 DNA sequence: TGCGCCAGCTTGGGACTTTCGGGTAGCTCCTACGAGCAGTACTTC. This chain links TRBV10-2 with TRBJ2-7; maybe TRBD2 (6 bases). Germline loops: CDR1 WSHSY, CDR2 SAAADI. This CDR3 spans 15 amino acids. Trimming left V 8 bases short and J 0 bases short, with 17 bases between.

This clonotype was recorded a few times. The gene calls are TRBV5-4 and TRBJ2-3; either TRBD1 or TRBD2 may fit D (5 bases each). Germline V gives CDR1 SGHNT, CDR2 YYREEE (reference sequence). Between the trimmed V and J ends, which lost 4 bases and 4 bases, there was a span of 19 bases. The CDR3 has 16 amino acids. Here the CDR3 DNA reads TGTGCCAGCAGCCTCGGGACGGCGGGCGGCCCAGATACGCAGTATTTT. It codes for CASSLGTAGGPDTQYF.

The genes are TRBV18 and TRBJ2-5; 7 bases match TRBD1. Germline V gene lookup returns CDR1 KGHSH and CDR2 LQKENI. Losses at the gene ends were 5 bases for V and 5 bases for J; bases not matched to a gene: 14. The CDR3 runs to 16 residues. CDR3 DNA: TGTGCCAGCTCATCCGACGGCACAGGGGCGGTGGAGACCCAGTACTTC. This translates into CASSSDGTGAVETQYF.

This clonotype has a handful of counts. The gene calls are TRBV12-3 or TRBV12-4 and TRBJ2-2; no definite D call. The CDR3 totals 15 residues. Trimming cost V 3 bases and J 5 bases, with 13 bases left between them. Written as DNA, the CDR3 is TGTGCCAGCAGTTTGGGCAGGTGGAAGACCGGGGAGCTGTTTTTT. It is translated as CASSLGRWKTGELFF.

The chain couples TRBV5-1 to TRBJ2-4; TRBD1 aligns across 7 bases. There are 16 residues in the CDR3. In germline, CDR1 is SGHRS, CDR2 YFSETQ. Trimming took 0 bases from V and 1 from J; bases not matched to a gene: 4. The DNA of the CDR3 is TGCGCCAGCAGCTTGGGTCAGGGGGAGGCCAAAAACATTCAGTACTTC. Its protein product is CASSLGQGEAKNIQYF.

Only a few counts were recorded for this clonotype. The genes are TRBV4-3 and TRBJ1-1, with TRBD1 matching over 7 bases. V was clipped by 2 bases and J by 6 bases; unmatched bases: 6. Germline CDR1 and CDR2: LGHNA and YSLEER. The CDR3 is 14 residues long. The CDR3 region is CASSQSPGQAEAFF. The CDR3, as DNA: TGCGCCAGCAGCCAATCCCCCGGACAGGCTGAAGCTTTCTTT.

There are a few counts of this clonotype. V is TRBV7-2 and J is TRBJ2-7, with unresolved D. The CDR3 totals 11 residues. V was cut by 5 bases and J by 6 bases, with 8 bases left in between. Germline values: CDR1 SGHTA, CDR2 FQGNSA. The CDR3 bases are TGTGCCAGCAGCCAGATGGGCGAGCAGTACTTC. This sequence encodes CASSQMGEQYF.

The V call is TRBV7-3, the J call TRBJ2-1; TRBD2 agrees at 10 bases. The CDR3 is 15 amino acids. Per germline, CDR1 SGHTA and CDR2 FQGTGA. J gave up 7 bases and V 2 bases, and 5 bases lay outside the gene matches. CDR3 nucleotide sequence: TGTGCCAGCAGCTTAGGCTCTAGCGGGAGTAATGAGCAGTTCTTC. This translates into CASSLGSSGSNEQFF.

The chain employs TRBV12-5 and TRBJ2-7, with TRBD2 matching over 11 bases. The CDR3 loop spans 14 amino acids. Germline CDR1 LGHNT, CDR2 FRNRAP. V lost 8 bases and J lost 5; bases outside the gene matches: 8. The CDR3 loop reads CASRTSGSADEQYF. CDR3 nucleotides: TGTGCTAGTAGAACTAGCGGGAGTGCGGACGAGCAGTACTTC.

This clonotype came up a few times. This sequence joins TRBV6-5 and TRBJ2-7; TRBD2 agrees at 7 bases. Germline-derived CDR1 and CDR2 are MNHEY and SVGAGI. Trimming removed 0 bases from V and 2 bases from J; junction bases left unmatched: 7. This CDR3 is built from 16 residues. The CDR3 DNA reads as TGTGCCAGCAGTTACTCGCCAGGGAGGGCGACCTACGAGCAGTACTTC. The encoded protein is CASSYSPGRATYEQYF.